The T cell receptor (beta chain) described here comes from a study of blood T cell repertoires in COVID-19. The overall study: The United States, Italy and Spain provided the acute and convalescent COVID-19 samples.

The assay was immunoSEQ multiplex PCR, and TCRdb's table has in-frame clones only and misses some. The repertoire includes about 200,000 clones, roughly 80% of them detected once, and roughly 10% sits in the top ten. This clone has a handful of counts. Germline V gene data show CDR1 as LNHDA and CDR2 as SQIVND (reference sequence). This CDR3 is 14 amino acids long. Trimming removed 4 bases at V and 4 bases at J, with 13 bases between. The clonotype originates from a woman at least 80 years old with acute or convalescent COVID-19. The specimen sequenced was peripheral blood. This chain links TRBV19 with TRBJ1-2, with a possible D match to TRBD1 (6 bases). CDR3 DNA sequence: TGTGCCAGTAGTACGCTTCAGGGGATCTATGGCTACACCTTC. This translates into CASSTLQGIYGYTF.